This TCR beta chain derives from a study of response to subunit inactivated influenza vaccine. Study-level results: The authors offered the suggestion that each seasonal influenza vaccination recruits few new T cells.

The CDR3 sequence is 17 residues long. V trimming: 4 bases; J trimming: 6 bases; junction bases outside the gene matches: 7. Worth noting for this clonotype: Its antigen remains unidentified.

One entry per CDR3 protein results from TCRdb running MiXCR on the RT-PCR reads. The table records approximately 530,000 distinct CDR3 sequences, less than 8% of them present only once. The sample consisted of PBMCs from blood, taken around 25 months after vaccination. The V and J genes are TRBV12-3 or TRBV12-4 and TRBJ2-1, with 15 bases identical to TRBD2. This TCR came from a man between 50 and 70 years old who received an inactivated influenza vaccine. CDR3 in DNA: TGTGCCAGCAGTTGGACTAGCGGGAGGGCCATCTCCAATGAGCAGTTCTTC. Its protein product is CASSWTSGRAISNEQFF.